The 2 T cell receptor beta chains presented below share a single source sample, sequenced in a study of cytomegalovirus exposure and HLA in healthy donors. The primer mix had 60 Vbeta and 13 Jbeta primers. The repertoire was sequenced with immunoSEQ multiplex PCR; TCRdb's copy has only in-frame clones and lacks some. Counted here are roughly 100,000 clones, less than 10% occurring once; the ten biggest clones make up around 4.9%. The material sequenced was PBMCs. The receptors stem from a man aged 50 or older in good health and CMV-seropositive.

This clone was seen only a few times. The V gene is TRBV30, the J gene TRBJ2-7; TRBD1 might be the D (6 bases). The germline CDR1 and CDR2 sequences are GTSNPN and SVGIG (reference sequence). V was clipped by 0 bases and J by 6 bases, with 12 bases between them. The CDR3 extends over 13 amino acids. DNA of the CDR3: TGTGCCTGGAGTGTACTACAGGGAACCGAGCAGTACTTC. Translation: CAWSVLQGTEQYF.

This chain joins TRBV28 and TRBJ1-6; TRBD1 agrees at 10 bases. The CDR3 runs to 15 residues. Germline CDR1 reads MDHEN; CDR2 reads SYDVKM. The V and J ends lost 7 bases and 9 bases, in that order; junction bases with no gene match: 9. The DNA of the CDR3 is TGTGCCAGCACTATCGGACAGGGGGTAGTTTCACCCCTCCACTTT. Translating it yields CASTIGQGVVSPLHF.